One sample yielded the 14 T cell receptor beta chains listed below, sequenced in a study of blood T cell repertoires in COVID-19 (TCRdb year 2020). Preparation of the library involved the immunoSEQ multiplex PCR assay. This immuneACCESS table, as held by TCRdb, lists in-frame sequences with V and J called but not all clones. Of the missing ones, under half trace to an unresolved V gene in checked studies; the others have no known cause. The sample yields approximately 210,000 clones; 70% to 85% were counted once. Jointly, the top ten make up approximately 3.1% of the sample. The material sequenced was PBMCs or T cells enriched from blood (not recorded which). The receptors come from a woman in her sixties who had recovered from COVID-19.

The chain employs TRBV6-5 and TRBJ1-4; unclear D gene. The CDR3 covers 15 residues. Germline loops: CDR1 MNHEY, CDR2 SVGAGI. With 2 bases removed from V and 0 bases from J, the gap between germline ends came to 7 bases. The CDR3 region is CASSYRFATNEKLFF. DNA of the CDR3: TGTGCCAGCAGTTACCGGTTTGCAACTAATGAAAAACTGTTTTTT.

The genes are TRBV4-3 and TRBJ1-1; no definite D call. The CDR3 contains 15 residues. The ends were cut back, 4 bases at V and 4 bases at J, with 16 bases in the middle. Germline V gene data show CDR1 as LGHNA and CDR2 as YSLEER. The CDR3 reads CASSPEIGRGTEAFF. The CDR3 DNA reads TGCGCCAGCAGCCCTGAGATAGGGCGGGGCACTGAAGCTTTCTTT.

The gene calls are TRBV5-1 and TRBJ2-3; tentative D call: TRBD2 (6 bases). V was cut by 3 bases and J by 4 bases, with 18 bases left in between. Germline V lookup: CDR1 SGHRS, CDR2 YFSETQ. This CDR3 comprises 16 residues. CDR3 amino acids: CASSSGYRGFADTQYF. CDR3 bases: TGCGCCAGCAGCTCGGGCTACCGGGGGTTCGCAGATACGCAGTATTTT.

V usage is TRBV3-1 (or the pseudogene TRBV3-2) and J usage is TRBJ1-5; D remains ambiguous. This CDR3 has 14 residues. V lost 2 bases to trimming and J lost 4 bases, with 9 bases between them. The germline V gene has CDR1 LGHDT and CDR2 YNNKEL (reference sequence). CDR3 in amino acids: CASSQFGGNQPQHF. In DNA, the CDR3 is TGTGCCAGCAGCCAATTCGGAGGGAATCAGCCCCAGCATTTT.

This clone was found a few times. The rearrangement joins TRBV6-5 to TRBJ2-7, with D perhaps matching TRBD2 (5 bases). Deletions cut 5 bases from V and 2 bases from J, with 13 bases between. CDR1 is MNHEY, CDR2 SVGAGI, per germline. The CDR3 spans 14 residues. CDR3 coding DNA: TGTGCCAGCAGTCGGACTGAGTTTACCTACGAGCAGTACTTC. Residues: CASSRTEFTYEQYF.

The genes are TRBV29-1 and TRBJ1-2; 10 nucleotides agree with TRBD1. The germline CDR1 and CDR2 sequences are SQVTM and ANQGSEA. The CDR3 sequence is 13 residues long. With V trimmed by 5 bases and J by 6 bases, 6 bases remained unmatched. Here the CDR3 reads CSVLTGGYNGYTF. For the CDR3, the DNA is TGCAGCGTTCTGACAGGGGGCTATAATGGCTACACCTTC.

The genes are TRBV5-5 and TRBJ1-4; 8 nucleotides align to TRBD1. The CDR3 spans 14 residues. V was clipped by 5 bases and J by 8 bases; unmatched bases: 8. The germline gives CDR1 SGHKS, CDR2 YYEKEE (reference sequence). CDR3 nucleotide sequence: TGTGCCAGCAGGATAGCAGGGGGCGGCGAAAAACTGTTTTTT. Protein sequence: CASRIAGGGEKLFF. Full variable domain (missing parts from reference TRBV5-5 and TRBJ1-4): DAGVTQSPTHLIKTRGQQVTLRCSPISGHKSVSWYQQVLGQGPQFIFQYYEKEERGRGNFPDRFSARQFPNYSSELNVNALLLGDSALYLCASRIAGGGEKLFFGSGTQLSVL.

This clone was recorded a few times. J is TRBJ1-2 and V is TRBV7-2, with D perhaps TRBD1 (6 bases). The V gene's germline CDR1 is SGHTA and CDR2 FQGNSA. V dropped 5 bases and J dropped 4 bases, with 14 bases sitting between them. CDR3 size: 14 residues. The CDR3 DNA reads TGTGCCAGCAGCGTAACCGGGACACCCTATGGCTACACCTTC. Its translation is CASSVTGTPYGYTF.

The V call is TRBV27, the J call TRBJ2-3; weak D call: TRBD1 (5 bases). CDR1 MNHEY and CDR2 SMNVEV come from the germline V gene (reference sequence). The CDR3 runs 15 residues. V was cut by 5 bases and J by 0 bases, with 12 bases left in between. This CDR3 is CASSGAFHSTDTQYF. DNA for the CDR3: TGTGCCAGCAGTGGGGCCTTTCATAGCACAGATACGCAGTATTTT.

The V gene is TRBV25-1, the J gene TRBJ2-7; D not certain. The germline V gene has CDR1 MGHDK and CDR2 SYGVNS. Trimming left V 1 base short and J 8 bases short, with 9 bases between. This CDR3 has 12 residues. The CDR3 coding sequence is TGTGCCAGCAGTGAATCCAGTCTCCAGCAGTACTTC. It codes for CASSESSLQQYF.

The genes are TRBV10-2 and TRBJ2-7, with 7 bases that match TRBD1. The junction had 8 bases not matched to a gene; V was cut back by 6 bases and J by 0 bases. Germline values: CDR1 WSHSY, CDR2 SAAADI. The CDR3 is 15 amino acids. CDR3 sequence: CASRQGKGSSYEQYF. The CDR3 DNA reads as TGCGCCAGCAGACAGGGGAAGGGTAGCTCCTACGAGCAGTACTTC.

This clone was detected only a few times. The chain has TRBV5-6 and TRBJ1-3, with D perhaps matching TRBD1 (5 bases). Deletions cut 4 bases from V and 2 bases from J, with 7 bases between. This CDR3 region has 13 residues. Germline V gene data show CDR1 as SGHDT and CDR2 as YYEEEE. The CDR3 DNA follows: TGTGCCAGCAGCCAGACAGCTGGAAACACCATATATTTT. Translated: CASSQTAGNTIYF. Supplemented by reference TRBV5-6 and TRBJ1-3, the full variable domain reads DAGVTQSPTHLIKTRGQQVTLRCSPKSGHDTVSWYQQALGQGPQFIFQYYEEEERQRGNFPDRFSGHQFPNYSSELNVNALLLGDSALYLCASSQTAGNTIYFGEGSWLTVV.

This clone has only one observation. The rearrangement joins TRBV4-2 to TRBJ2-5; 8 bases are shared with TRBD2. Trimming at V came to 4 bases and at J to 1 base, leaving 11 bases not matched to a gene. The germline gives CDR1 LGHNA, CDR2 YNFKEQ. The CDR3 is 17 residues long. Here the CDR3 DNA reads TGTGCCAGCAGCCCCGGGGAGCGGGGGAGCCCCCAAGAGACCCAGTACTTC. Translated: CASSPGERGSPQETQYF.

V and J are TRBV11-2 and TRBJ1-1, with D maybe TRBD1 (6 bases). The germline CDR1 and CDR2 sequences are SGHAT and FQNNGV. V gave up 5 bases and J gave up 11 bases, with 12 bases separating them. The CDR3 runs 11 residues. The CDR3 nucleotides read TGTGCCAGCAGCCTGCAGGGGCCGGCTTTCTTT. It specifies CASSLQGPAFF.